This TCR beta chain was retrieved from a study of cytomegalovirus exposure and HLA in healthy donors. Study at large: An earlier analysis identified approximately 110 million unique TCR beta sequences in about 179 million T cells. Clustering assigned approximately 79% of the roughly 420 genotyped donors to the Caucasian-associated ancestry cluster.

PCR employed 60 Vbeta and 13 Jbeta primers. Only in-frame clones appear in the TCRdb table, and some are missing; sequencing was by immunoSEQ multiplex PCR. Of approximately 170,000 clones in the sample, about two thirds were seen once. Germline CDR1 WNHNN, CDR2 SYGVQD (reference sequence). V was cut by 3 bases and J by 2 bases, with 10 bases left in between. CDR3 length equals 14 residues. The TCR originated in a woman aged 18 to 35 in good health and CMV-seropositive. Sequencing used PBMCs. V gene TRBV10-1 combines with J gene TRBJ2-5, with D tentatively TRBD1 (6 bases). CDR3 sequence reads: CASSENRAQETQYF. CDR3 bases: TGCGCCAGCAGTGAAAACAGGGCGCAAGAGACCCAGTACTTC.